These 32 T cell receptor beta chains originate from one sample sequenced in a study of T cells in Graves' hyperthyroidism and ophthalmopathy (dated by TCRdb to the late 2010s). Library construction relied on multiplex PCR. TCRdb names Illumina HiSeq 2000 as the instrument used. The TCR beta CDR3 regions were amplified from the RNA transcripts. A first-round RT-PCR of the TCR CDR3 used the HTBI primer set with the Qiagen OneStep RT-PCR kit. TCRdb ran its own pipeline on the public reads, namely fastp trimming at Q25 and MiXCR clone calling, and kept in-frame beta chains. Each entry is one CDR3 protein sequence, shown with its most common DNA and genes. The table for this sample lists hundreds of thousands of distinct CDR3 sequences; approximately 15% of them were counted only once. Jointly, the top ten make up just under 25% of the sample. The sequenced sample was blood. The source is a woman in her thirties with Graves' hyperthyroidism.

This clonotype was recorded many times. This sequence joins TRBV6-1 and TRBJ1-5, with D perhaps matching TRBD1 (5 bases). Germline CDR1 reads MNHNS; CDR2 reads SASEGT. Deletions cut 5 bases from V and 0 bases from J, with 14 bases between. CDR3 size: 16 residues. The CDR3 region has the DNA TGTGCCAGCAGTCAAGACAGAAGCTATAGCAATCAGCCCCAGCATTTT. It translates to CASSQDRSYSNQPQHF.

Ten or more counts support this clonotype. The chain recombines TRBV5-1 with TRBJ2-7; D may be TRBD1 (6 bases). This CDR3 comprises 15 residues. The V gene lost 2 bases and the J gene lost 2 bases, with 14 bases spanning the gap. Germline values: CDR1 SGHRS, CDR2 YFSETQ. The CDR3 spells CASSFFETGAYEQYF. CDR3 coding DNA: TGCGCCAGCAGCTTTTTCGAGACAGGAGCCTACGAGCAGTACTTC.

The V and J genes are TRBV2 and TRBJ2-2, with D possibly TRBD1 on 6 matching bases. The CDR3 spans 14 residues. The V gene's germline CDR1 is SNHLY and CDR2 FYNNEI. The V gene lost 3 bases and the J gene lost 6 bases, with 11 bases spanning the gap. CDR3 DNA sequence: TGTGCCAGCAGTGAGGGGGCGGTCGCCGGGGAGCTGTTTTTT. Translating gives CASSEGAVAGELFF.

This clonotype has a count of ten or more. The chain recombines TRBV20-1 with TRBJ2-5, with TRBD2 matching over 7 bases. The germline CDR1 and CDR2 sequences are DFQATT and SNEGSKA (reference sequence). V shed 3 bases and J 5 bases; nucleotides not matched to a gene: 6. This CDR3 contains 13 residues. The CDR3 sequence: CSASRGESETQYF. The CDR3 DNA is TGCAGTGCTAGCCGGGGGGAGTCGGAGACCCAGTACTTC.

This clonotype was recorded at least ten times. The J gene is TRBJ2-7, the V gene TRBV7-9; 8 bases line up with TRBD2. V lost 5 bases and J lost 0; bases outside the gene matches: 9. The germline V gene has CDR1 SEHNR and CDR2 FQNEAQ (reference sequence). CDR3 length: 16 amino acids. CDR3: CASSTPGGTSSYEQYF. Here the CDR3 DNA reads TGTGCCAGCAGCACCCCGGGGGGGACTAGCTCCTACGAGCAGTACTTC.

Ten or more counts support this clonotype. The gene calls are TRBV27 and TRBJ2-1, with 12 bases aligning to TRBD1. CDR1 is MNHEY and CDR2 is SMNVEV in the germline V gene (reference sequence). J lost 4 bases, V lost 3 bases, and 1 base had no gene match. The CDR3 contains 15 residues. CDR3 loop: CASSLGQGAYNEQFF. CDR3 nucleotides: TGTGCCAGCAGTTTGGGACAGGGGGCTTACAATGAGCAGTTCTTC.

This clonotype was counted a few times. This rearrangement joins TRBV9 to TRBJ2-7, with 8 positions matching TRBD1. This CDR3 spans 16 amino acids. Germline CDR1 reads SGDLS; CDR2 reads YYNGEE. With 4 bases clipped from V and 2 bases from J, the junction kept 11 bases outside the gene matches. The CDR3 nucleotides are TGTGCCAGCAGCCACCCTCATGGACAGGGTGCCTACGAGCAGTACTTC. Translated: CASSHPHGQGAYEQYF.

The sample holds many counts of this clonotype. The V gene is TRBV20-1, the J gene TRBJ2-5; D uncertain. V was cut by 7 bases and J by 3 bases, with 15 bases left in between. CDR1 and CDR2 (germline): DFQATT, SNEGSKA (reference sequence). This CDR3 has 13 residues. The CDR3 coding sequence is TGCAGTGTGGAACCCCCTGGGGAAGAGACCCAGTACTTC. Its protein product is CSVEPPGEETQYF.

This chain connects TRBV20-1 to TRBJ2-1, with 9 bases that match TRBD2. The V and J ends lost 0 bases and 3 bases, in that order; junction bases with no gene match: 0. CDR3 length: 14 amino acids. Germline-derived CDR1 and CDR2 are DFQATT and SNEGSKA (reference sequence). CDR3 sequence reads: CSARETSGYNEQFF. CDR3 bases: TGCAGTGCTAGAGAGACTAGCGGCTACAATGAGCAGTTCTTC.

There are many counts of this clonotype. The chain combines TRBV27 with TRBJ2-1; no clear D. Germline V gene sequence: CDR1 MNHEY, CDR2 SMNVEV (reference sequence). Trimming removed 2 bases at V and 0 bases at J, with 8 bases between. This CDR3 is 15 amino acids long. The CDR3 spells CASSLDLSSYNEQFF. CDR3 DNA sequence: TGTGCCAGCAGTTTAGACTTGAGCTCCTACAATGAGCAGTTCTTC.

This clonotype was seen a few times. V is TRBV28 and J is TRBJ2-2; 8 nucleotides match TRBD1. Looked up from germline, CDR1 is MDHEN and CDR2 is SYDVKM. The CDR3 covers 16 residues. V was clipped by 5 bases and J by 1 base; unmatched bases: 6. In nucleotides, the CDR3 is TGTGCCAGCAGTCCGCAGGACAGGGAGAACACCGGGGAGCTGTTTTTT. Translated: CASSPQDRENTGELFF.

The chain employs TRBV5-1 and TRBJ2-2, with D possibly matching TRBD2 (5 bases). Germline loops: CDR1 SGHRS, CDR2 YFSETQ. This CDR3 comprises 14 residues. V was cut by 5 bases and J by 6 bases, with 14 bases left in between. The CDR3 coding sequence is TGCGCCAGCAGACCACTAGTATCGGCCGGGGAGCTGTTTTTT. Encoded protein: CASRPLVSAGELFF.

This clonotype was observed at least ten times. The genes are TRBV2 and TRBJ1-4; D gene ambiguous. The CDR3 is made up of 15 amino acids. V lost 5 bases to trimming and J lost 7 bases, with 17 bases between them. Germline V gene lookup returns CDR1 SNHLY and CDR2 FYNNEI. This chain's CDR3 is CASSPRSGLSEKLFF. In nucleotides, the CDR3 is TGTGCCAGCAGTCCCCGGTCGGGTTTGAGTGAAAAACTGTTTTTT.

This clonotype has at least ten counts. This chain links TRBV27 with TRBJ2-2, with 9 bases fitting TRBD2. Trimming took 0 bases from V and 2 from J; bases not matched to a gene: 13. Germline V gene sequence: CDR1 MNHEY, CDR2 SMNVEV (reference sequence). This CDR3 comprises 20 residues. CDR3 bases: TGTGCCAGCAGTTTATCGAAGGGACTAGCCCCAACTTTAAACACCGGGGAGCTGTTTTTT. Protein: CASSLSKGLAPTLNTGELFF.

V and J are TRBV20-1 and TRBJ1-1, with a weak D call TRBD1 (6 bases). Germline loops: CDR1 DFQATT, CDR2 SNEGSKA (reference sequence). V lost 0 bases and J 8 bases, leaving 10 bases between the germline ends. The CDR3 extends over 12 amino acids. Here the CDR3 reads CSARDGGKEAFF. As DNA, the CDR3 is TGCAGTGCTAGAGATGGGGGCAAGGAAGCTTTCTTT.

This clonotype was counted at least ten times. The V call is TRBV2, the J call TRBJ1-5; D unresolved. The ends were cut back, 5 bases at V and 2 bases at J, with 16 bases in the middle. Germline CDR1 reads SNHLY; CDR2 reads FYNNEI. The CDR3 contains 16 residues. CDR3 bases: TGTGCCAGCAGTCCCTTTTTTAGGGTCGGCAATCAGCCCCAGCATTTT. Encoded protein: CASSPFFRVGNQPQHF.

This clonotype was recorded at least ten times. The chain joins TRBV12-3 or TRBV12-4 to TRBJ2-3, with 7 bases that match TRBD2. The CDR3 spans 14 residues. Trimming took 2 bases from V and 8 from J; bases not matched to a gene: 7. The CDR3 DNA follows: TGTGCCAGCAGTTTACGGGGGGATCACGGTACGCAGTATTTT. Its protein is CASSLRGDHGTQYF.

This clonotype was seen repeatedly, ten times or more. The V call is TRBV7-9, the J call TRBJ1-4; D possibly corresponds to TRBD1 (5 bases). The V end was cut by 5 bases, the J end by 4 bases, with 14 bases between. Germline CDR1 reads SEHNR; CDR2 reads FQNEAQ (reference sequence). CDR3 length equals 15 residues. For the CDR3, the DNA is TGTGCCAGCAGCGAAACGGGGCCGGATAATGAAAAACTGTTTTTT. Its translation: CASSETGPDNEKLFF.

The chain has TRBV14 and TRBJ1-4; D gene uncertain. The CDR3 has 16 amino acids. Trimming pared 1 base from V and 8 bases from J, leaving 17 bases between. CDR1 is SGHDN and CDR2 is FVKESK in the germline V gene. DNA for the CDR3: TGTGCCAGCAGCCAAGTCTCCGCAGCCGGTGTGGAAAAACTGTTTTTT. Translated, it gives CASSQVSAAGVEKLFF.

On this clonotype itself: One base away lies a much larger clone, so this may be a sequencing read error. The chain links TRBV6-1 to TRBJ1-5; a weak D match, TRBD1 (6 bases). Looked up from germline, CDR1 is MNHNS and CDR2 is SASEGT. This CDR3 is built from 13 residues. The V end was cut by 8 bases, the J end by 4 bases, with 12 bases between. In DNA form, the CDR3 reads TGTGCCAGCGGTGTTACAGGGAATCAGCCCCAGCATTTT. Protein: CASGVTGNQPQHF.

The V and J genes are TRBV28 and TRBJ2-7; possible D gene TRBD2, 5 bases. Germline V CDR1 and CDR2: MDHEN, SYDVKM. Trimming removed 5 bases at V and 5 bases at J, with 13 bases between. The CDR3 loop spans 13 amino acids. This chain's CDR3 is CASSPPPRDEQYF. The CDR3 DNA reads as TGTGCCAGCAGTCCCCCCCCGCGGGACGAGCAGTACTTC.

This clonotype was counted many times. V and J are TRBV28 and TRBJ2-7, with 11 bases matching TRBD2. Germline loops: CDR1 MDHEN, CDR2 SYDVKM. J lost 4 bases, V lost 2 bases, and 13 bases had no gene match. The CDR3 has 18 residues. The CDR3 protein is CASSLPGSASGRTYEQYF. The CDR3 DNA is TGTGCCAGCAGTTTACCGGGGTCGGCTAGCGGGAGGACGTACGAGCAGTACTTC. The variable domain in full, completed from reference TRBV28 and TRBJ2-7, reads DVKVTQSSRYLVKRTGEKVFLECVQDMDHENMFWYRQDPGLGLRLIYFSYDVKMKEKGDIPEGYSVSREKKERFSLILESASTNQTSMYLCASSLPGSASGRTYEQYFGPGTRLTVT.

This clonotype has ten or more counts. The chain recombines TRBV6-2 or TRBV6-3 with TRBJ1-5, with 9 bases matching TRBD1. After removal of 4 bases from V and 5 bases from J, the junction contained 3 bases not matched to a gene. Looked up from germline, CDR1 is MNHEY and CDR2 is SVGEGT. The length of the CDR3 is 14 residues. The CDR3 sequence is CASSSTGGHQPQHF. The CDR3 nucleotides are TGTGCCAGCAGTTCAACAGGGGGCCATCAGCCCCAGCATTTT.

The rearrangement uses TRBV19 and TRBJ2-6, with D tentatively TRBD2 (6 bases). Germline CDR1 reads LNHDA; CDR2 reads SQIVND (reference sequence). The V end was cut by 10 bases, the J end by 0 bases, with 16 bases between. The CDR3 has 16 residues. The DNA for the CDR3 is TGTGCCACCCAGGGTTCGGGAGCCTCTGGGGCCAACGTCCTGACTTTC. Translating it yields CATQGSGASGANVLTF. Based on the CDR3 plus reference TRBV19 and TRBJ2-6, the full variable domain is DGGITQSPKYLFRKEGQNVTLSCEQNLNHDAMYWYRQDPGQGLRLIYYSQIVNDFQKGDIAEGYSVSREKKESFPLTVTSAQKNPTAFYLCATQGSGASGANVLTFGAGSRLTVL.

This clonotype was detected many times. This sequence joins TRBV11-2 and TRBJ2-7; the D gene could be TRBD1 or TRBD2 (5 bases each). CDR3 length: 15 residues. Germline CDR1 is SGHAT and CDR2 is FQNNGV. V was clipped by 0 bases and J by 5 bases, with 14 bases between them. The CDR3 sequence: CASSLDLVGVHEQYF. CDR3 nucleotides: TGTGCCAGCAGCTTAGATCTAGTGGGGGTCCACGAGCAGTACTTC.

Remarks on this clonotype: A clone one base away is much larger, so this may be a read error. The conserved final phenylalanine or tryptophan is absent from the CDR3, which likely points to a read error. The CDR3 sequence: CASSLSSVGEQYL. The CDR3, as DNA: TGTGCCAGCAGCCTCTCATCAGTCGGCGAGCAGTACCTC. This chain uses TRBV11-2 with TRBJ2-7; D gene ambiguous. Germline CDR1 reads SGHAT; CDR2 reads FQNNGV. CDR3 length: 13 residues. V shed 5 bases and J shed 6 bases, with 14 bases lying between them.

This clonotype was counted many times. V gene TRBV9 combines with J gene TRBJ1-1; 7 bases are shared with TRBD1. The CDR3 loop spans 13 amino acids. Losses at the gene ends were 2 bases for V and 3 bases for J; bases not matched to a gene: 1. Germline assignment: CDR1 SGDLS and CDR2 YYNGEE. CDR3 DNA: TGTGCCAGCAGCGTGACAGGGTACACTGAAGCTTTCTTT. Encoded protein: CASSVTGYTEAFF.

This clonotype was seen repeatedly, ten times or more. The chain joins TRBV7-9 to TRBJ2-3; 9 bases align to TRBD1. Trimming removed 1 base from V and 3 bases from J; junction bases left unmatched: 5. This CDR3 contains 16 residues. Per the germline V gene, CDR1 is SEHNR and CDR2 is FQNEAQ (reference sequence). In DNA, the CDR3 is TGTGCCAGCAGCTTAGTATCGACAGGGGGGACAGATACGCAGTATTTT. This encodes CASSLVSTGGTDTQYF.

The chain carries TRBV7-2 and TRBJ2-5; D not certain. Germline lookup yields CDR1 SGHTA and CDR2 FQGNSA. The V end lost 5 bases, the J end lost 8 bases, and 12 bases lay between the germline ends. The CDR3 contains 12 residues. The CDR3 region is CASSRSQQTQYF. The CDR3 coding sequence is TGTGCCAGCAGCCGCTCCCAACAAACCCAGTACTTC.

In this sample, this clonotype turned up many times. The rearrangement uses TRBV20-1 and TRBJ2-7; 7 bases are shared with TRBD1. Germline CDR1 is DFQATT and CDR2 is SNEGSKA (reference sequence). The CDR3 is 15 amino acids. The V gene end was trimmed by 0 bases and the J gene end by 6 bases; junction bases not matched to a gene: 11. CDR3 amino acids: CSARDPRDRGGEQYF. The CDR3 DNA follows: TGCAGTGCTAGAGATCCCCGGGACAGAGGGGGCGAGCAGTACTTC.

This clonotype has ten or more counts. The chain has TRBV20-1 and TRBJ2-3; 8 bases match TRBD1. The V segment lost 6 bases and the J segment 5 bases; nucleotides outside the gene matches: 10. The CDR3 consists of 14 residues. CDR1 is DFQATT and CDR2 is SNEGSKA in the germline V gene (reference sequence). CDR3 bases: TGCAGTGCCTACCAGACCGACAGGGGAGATACGCAGTATTTT. Its translation is CSAYQTDRGDTQYF.

This clonotype was observed a few times. V usage is TRBV3-1 and J usage is TRBJ2-1; TRBD2 matches 11 bases. Germline V gene lookup returns CDR1 LGHDT and CDR2 YNNKEL (reference sequence). This CDR3 has 17 amino acids. With V trimmed by 4 bases and J by 9 bases, 14 bases remained unmatched. CDR3 amino acids: CASSPPTSGTLSPEQFF. The DNA for the CDR3 is TGTGCCAGCAGCCCCCCGACTAGCGGGACCCTCTCGCCTGAGCAGTTCTTC.